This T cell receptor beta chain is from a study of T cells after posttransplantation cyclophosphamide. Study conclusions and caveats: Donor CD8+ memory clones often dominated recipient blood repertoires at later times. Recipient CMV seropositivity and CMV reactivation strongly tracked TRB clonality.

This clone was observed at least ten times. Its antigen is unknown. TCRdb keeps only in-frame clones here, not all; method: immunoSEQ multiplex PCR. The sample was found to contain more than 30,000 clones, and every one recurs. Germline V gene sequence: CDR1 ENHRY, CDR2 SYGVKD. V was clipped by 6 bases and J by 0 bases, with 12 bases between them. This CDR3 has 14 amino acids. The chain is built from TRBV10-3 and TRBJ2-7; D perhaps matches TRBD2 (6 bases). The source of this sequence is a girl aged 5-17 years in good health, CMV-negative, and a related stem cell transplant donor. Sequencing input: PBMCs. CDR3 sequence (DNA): TGTGCCATCAGCCGGGACTCGAGCTCCTACGAGCAGTACTTC. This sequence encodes CAISRDSSSYEQYF.